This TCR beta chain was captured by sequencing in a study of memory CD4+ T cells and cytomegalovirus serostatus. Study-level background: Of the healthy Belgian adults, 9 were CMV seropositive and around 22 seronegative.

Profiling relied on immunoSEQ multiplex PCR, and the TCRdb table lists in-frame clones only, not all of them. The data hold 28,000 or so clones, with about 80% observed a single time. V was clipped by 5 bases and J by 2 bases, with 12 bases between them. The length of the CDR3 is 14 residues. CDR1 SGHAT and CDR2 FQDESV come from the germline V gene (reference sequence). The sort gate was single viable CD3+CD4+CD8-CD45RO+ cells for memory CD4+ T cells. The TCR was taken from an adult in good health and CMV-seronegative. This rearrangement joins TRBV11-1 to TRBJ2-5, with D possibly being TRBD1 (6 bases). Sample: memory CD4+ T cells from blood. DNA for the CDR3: TGTGCCAGCAGCAAACAGGGACGACAAGAGACCCAGTACTTC. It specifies CASSKQGRQETQYF. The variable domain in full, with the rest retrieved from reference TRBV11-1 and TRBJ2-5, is EAEVAQSPRYKITEKSQAVAFWCDPISGHATLYWYRQILGQGPELLVQFQDESVVDDSQLPKDRFSAERLKGVDSTLKIQPAELGDSAMYLCASSKQGRQETQYFGPGTRLLVL.